Each of the 16 T cell receptor beta chains below was sequenced from the same sample in a study of T cells of healthy individuals (dated by TCRdb to the late 2010s). Preparation of the library involved 5' RACE. TCRdb shows the sequencer as Illumina MiSeq. The raw public data were reprocessed by TCRdb itself: fastp quality trimming at Q25, MiXCR clonotype calling, in-frame beta chains only. For every CDR3 protein sequence, its rows merge into one entry that carries the most common genes and DNA. This sample comprises 35,000 to 45,000 distinct CDR3 sequences, more than 4.5% of them detected only once. The ten largest make up 7% to 10% of the sample. The receptors here all came from a human donor in good health.

The V gene is TRBV25-1, the J gene TRBJ2-1; no clear D gene. The CDR3 has 13 residues. Germline values: CDR1 MGHDK, CDR2 SYGVNS. V dropped 9 bases and J dropped 4 bases, with 13 bases sitting between them. CDR3 region: CASHSGPYNEQFF. The DNA for the CDR3 is TGTGCCAGTCATTCCGGGCCTTACAATGAGCAGTTCTTC.

This clonotype occurred a few times. The chain is built from TRBV10-1 and TRBJ2-1, with D possibly being TRBD1 (5 bases). The CDR3 runs to 17 residues. With 0 bases removed from V and 0 bases from J, the gap between germline ends came to 12 bases. Germline loops: CDR1 WNHNN, CDR2 SYGVQD (reference sequence). CDR3 sequence (DNA): TGCGCCAGCAGTGAGTCGATCGGCAGGGACTCCTACAATGAGCAGTTCTTC. The encoded protein is CASSESIGRDSYNEQFF.

This clonotype showed up just a few times. The chain has TRBV7-2 and TRBJ2-1; 13 nucleotides align to TRBD2. J lost 1 base, V lost 5 bases, and 5 bases had no gene match. In germline, CDR1 is SGHTA, CDR2 FQGNSA. The CDR3 spans 17 residues. The CDR3 region is CASSPRTSGSSYNEQFF. The CDR3 nucleotides are TGTGCCAGCAGCCCGAGGACTAGCGGGAGTTCCTACAATGAGCAGTTCTTC.

This clonotype was counted at least ten times. V gene TRBV2 combines with J gene TRBJ1-5; no definite D call. The CDR3 contains 15 residues. Trimming took 1 base from V and 8 from J, leaving 15 bases between them. Germline CDR1 and CDR2: SNHLY and FYNNEI. CDR3 protein: CASSEGGEIGKPQHF. CDR3 DNA sequence: TGTGCCAGCAGTGAAGGGGGAGAGATCGGGAAGCCCCAGCATTTT.

Ten or more counts support this clonotype. V gene TRBV12-3 or TRBV12-4 combines with J gene TRBJ2-2; 12 bases fit TRBD2. The CDR3 is 16 amino acids. After removal of 3 bases from V and 6 bases from J, the junction contained 5 bases not matched to a gene. CDR3 nucleotides: TGTGCCAGCAGTTTCCGACTAGCGGGAGCCGCCGGGGAGCTGTTTTTT. Its protein product is CASSFRLAGAAGELFF.

This clonotype was detected ten times or more. The rearrangement joins TRBV5-1 to TRBJ2-2; perhaps TRBD1 as D (6 bases). Germline values: CDR1 SGHRS, CDR2 YFSETQ. The CDR3 covers 15 residues. V was cut by 2 bases and J by 2 bases, with 10 bases left in between. The CDR3 reads CASSFLQGNTGELFF. CDR3 DNA: TGCGCCAGCAGCTTCTTACAGGGAAACACCGGGGAGCTGTTTTTT.

The chain combines TRBV6-6 with TRBJ2-1; no definite D call. Trimming took 3 bases from V and 1 from J, leaving 16 bases between them. This CDR3 region has 17 residues. In germline, CDR1 is MNHNY, CDR2 SVGAGI (reference sequence). DNA of the CDR3: TGTGCCAGCAGTTATGTAGTAACGATGGGATCCTACAATGAGCAGTTCTTC. Translation gives CASSYVVTMGSYNEQFF.

This clonotype was counted ten times or more. This chain joins TRBV20-1 and TRBJ2-3, with D tentatively TRBD2 (5 bases). V was pared by 1 base and J by 3 bases, with 11 bases between. Germline loops: CDR1 DFQATT, CDR2 SNEGSKA (reference sequence). CDR3 length: 14 amino acids. CDR3 nucleotides: TGCAGTGCTAGAGTTGGTAGCGAGACAGATACGCAGTATTTT. Encoded protein: CSARVGSETDTQYF.

The V and J genes are TRBV12-3 or TRBV12-4 and TRBJ1-3; 8 nucleotides align to TRBD1. CDR3 size: 14 residues. The J segment lost 5 bases and the V segment lost 5 bases, leaving 5 bases of the junction unmatched. DNA of the CDR3: TGTGCCAGCAGTCCACGGACAGGGAGAAACACCATATATTTT. This codes for CASSPRTGRNTIYF.

This clonotype was detected ten times or more. The V call is TRBV18, the J call TRBJ2-7; 8 bases align to TRBD1. This CDR3 has 17 amino acids. V lost 4 bases and J lost 0; bases outside the gene matches: 11. From germline, CDR1 is KGHSH and CDR2 LQKENI. The CDR3: CASSRGTGQGSSYEQYF. The CDR3 DNA follows: TGTGCCAGCTCACGGGGGACAGGCCAGGGCAGCTCCTACGAGCAGTACTTC.

This clonotype appeared many times. This chain uses TRBV12-3 or TRBV12-4 with TRBJ2-1; D gene ambiguous. The CDR3 is 15 residues long. Trimming stripped 5 bases from V and 7 bases from J, with 18 bases between. The CDR3 sequence is CASSPTVGVRNEQFF. CDR3 sequence (DNA): TGTGCCAGCAGTCCGACCGTTGGGGTTCGGAATGAGCAGTTCTTC.

This clonotype occurred many times. CDR3 in DNA: TGTGCCAGCAGCCCGGACAGGGACACTGAAGCTTTCTTT. Protein product: CASSPDRDTEAFF. J is TRBJ1-1 and V is TRBV6-2 or TRBV6-3; 8 positions agree with TRBD1. This CDR3 has 13 amino acids. With 6 bases clipped from V and 3 bases from J, the junction kept 3 bases outside the gene matches. Germline V gene data show CDR1 as MNHEY and CDR2 as SVGEGT.

There are many counts of this clonotype. The chain has TRBV10-3 and TRBJ1-1; D gene ambiguous. In germline, CDR1 is ENHRY, CDR2 SYGVKD. V gave up 2 bases and J gave up 5 bases, with 9 bases separating them. The CDR3 spans 13 residues. CDR3 sequence (DNA): TGTGCCATCAGTGAGGGGAGGCAAACTGAAGCTTTCTTT. Translated, it gives CAISEGRQTEAFF.

Within the sample, this clonotype is medium-sized (0.01 to 0.1%). The chain couples TRBV6-5 to TRBJ1-6; no definite D call. Deletions cut 6 bases from V and 0 bases from J, with 12 bases between. The germline gives CDR1 MNHEY, CDR2 SVGAGI. There are 16 residues in the CDR3. The CDR3 DNA sequence: TGTGCCAGCAGCCCCCAGCCCGGCTCCTATAATTCACCCCTCCACTTT. Translating gives CASSPQPGSYNSPLHF.

This clonotype was seen many times. The chain couples TRBV20-1 to TRBJ2-7; 8 bases fit TRBD2. The CDR3 runs to 12 residues. CDR1 DFQATT and CDR2 SNEGSKA come from the germline V gene (reference sequence). Losses at the gene ends were 6 bases for V and 2 bases for J; bases not matched to a gene: 3. The CDR3 reads CSARAGAYEQYF. The CDR3 DNA is TGCAGTGCCCGAGCGGGAGCCTACGAGCAGTACTTC.

This chain uses TRBV28 with TRBJ2-1; 14 positions match TRBD2. The CDR3 runs 17 residues. From germline, CDR1 is MDHEN and CDR2 SYDVKM. The ends lost 5 bases at V and 7 bases at J; junction bases unmatched: 10. In DNA, the CDR3 is TGTGCCAGCAGTCCAACACGGACTAGCGGGAGGTGGAATGAGCAGTTCTTC. This gives the protein CASSPTRTSGRWNEQFF.